Listed below are T cell receptor beta chains from one sample, sequenced in a study of shared clonotypes between healthy human individuals. Sequenced by immunoSEQ multiplex PCR; TCRdb stores in-frame clones only, minus some. The sample holds about 2,500,000 clones, 90% to 95% seen once. Sequencing input: naive CD4+ T cells sorted from blood. The receptors here all came from a man aged 18 to 29 in good health. Each CDR3 is given with its conserved first and last residue. The D gene is left open where the match is weak. The listing skips clone size in some rows; elsewhere it reads once, few, many or a size class.

CDR3aa: CASSGTDRVNEKLFF; CDR3nt: TGTGCCAGCAGCGGGACGGACAGGGTTAATGAAAAACTGTTTTTT; v_gene: TRBV9; d_gene: TRBD1; abundance: .; j_gene: TRBJ1-4
CDR3aa: CASSTGTGMFGELFF; CDR3nt: TGTGCCAGTAGCACCGGGACAGGGATGTTCGGGGAGCTGTTTTTT; v_gene: TRBV19; d_gene: TRBD1; abundance: .; j_gene: TRBJ2-2
CDR3aa: CASTRGQLLYEQYF; CDR3nt: TGTGCCAGCACCAGGGGGCAACTTCTTTACGAGCAGTACTTC; v_gene: TRBV28; d_gene: TRBD1; abundance: .; j_gene: TRBJ2-7
CDR3aa: CASSADSTDTQYF; CDR3nt: TGTGCCAGCAGCGCGGACAGCACAGATACGCAGTATTTT; v_gene: TRBV9; d_gene: .; abundance: few; j_gene: TRBJ2-3
CDR3aa: CASGGGRGPYEQYF; CDR3nt: TGTGCCAGCGGGGGCGGGAGGGGTCCCTACGAGCAGTACTTC; v_gene: TRBV2; d_gene: TRBD2; abundance: .; j_gene: TRBJ2-7
CDR3aa: CASTLTGVGNEQFF; CDR3nt: TGTGCCAGCACCCTGACAGGGGTGGGCAATGAGCAGTTCTTC; v_gene: TRBV6-1; d_gene: TRBD1; abundance: .; j_gene: TRBJ2-1
CDR3aa: CASSPLAAVYNEQFF; CDR3nt: TGTGCCAGCAGTCCTCTAGCGGCCGTTTACAATGAGCAGTTCTTC; v_gene: TRBV6-5; d_gene: TRBD2; abundance: .; j_gene: TRBJ2-1
CDR3aa: CASNPDRSSYEQYF; CDR3nt: TGTGCCAGCAATCCGGACAGGAGCTCCTACGAGCAGTACTTC; v_gene: TRBV19; d_gene: TRBD1; abundance: .; j_gene: TRBJ2-7
CDR3aa: CASSPPAGGSYEQYF; CDR3nt: TGTGCCAGCAGTCCCCCGGCAGGGGGCTCCTACGAGCAGTACTTC; v_gene: TRBV6-6; d_gene: TRBD1; abundance: .; j_gene: TRBJ2-7
CDR3aa: CASTQTGVRADF; CDR3nt: TGTGCCAGCACCCAAACGGGGGTTCGGGCGGACTTC; v_gene: TRBV6-6; d_gene: .; abundance: .; j_gene: TRBJ2-5
CDR3aa: CASSLARQGFGEQYF; CDR3nt: TGCGCCAGCAGCTTGGCGCGACAGGGGTTCGGGGAGCAGTACTTC; v_gene: TRBV5-1; d_gene: TRBD1; abundance: .; j_gene: TRBJ2-7
CDR3aa: CASSLDRVRDTQYF; CDR3nt: TGTGCCAGCAGCCTGGACAGGGTGAGGGATACGCAGTATTTT; v_gene: TRBV7-9; d_gene: TRBD1; abundance: .; j_gene: TRBJ2-3
CDR3aa: CAISESEGYTEAFF; CDR3nt: TGTGCCATCAGTGAGTCGGAGGGCTACACTGAAGCTTTCTTT; v_gene: TRBV10-3; d_gene: .; abundance: .; j_gene: TRBJ1-1
CDR3aa: CASSAKTWYNNEQFF; CDR3nt: TGTGCCAGCAGTGCCAAGACTTGGTACAACAATGAGCAGTTCTTC; v_gene: TRBV28; d_gene: .; abundance: .; j_gene: TRBJ2-1
CDR3aa: CASKGTGLQETQYF; CDR3nt: TGTGCCAGTAAGGGGACAGGGCTCCAAGAGACCCAGTACTTC; v_gene: TRBV19; d_gene: TRBD1; abundance: .; j_gene: TRBJ2-5
CDR3aa: CASSLRSGFNTEAFF; CDR3nt: TGTGCCAGCTCACTACGCTCGGGATTCAACACTGAAGCTTTCTTT; v_gene: TRBV18; d_gene: .; abundance: .; j_gene: TRBJ1-1
CDR3aa: CASAGQGSGELFF; CDR3nt: TGTGCCAGCGCGGGACAGGGGTCCGGGGAGCTGTTTTTT; v_gene: TRBV25-1; d_gene: TRBD1; abundance: .; j_gene: TRBJ2-2
CDR3aa: CSVGTGSSDTQYF; CDR3nt: TGCAGCGTTGGGACAGGGAGCTCAGATACGCAGTATTTT; v_gene: TRBV29-1; d_gene: TRBD1; abundance: .; j_gene: TRBJ2-3
CDR3aa: CASSERGQGAGYTF; CDR3nt: TGCGCCAGCAGTGAAAGGGGCCAGGGTGCGGGCTACACCTTC; v_gene: TRBV10-1; d_gene: .; abundance: .; j_gene: TRBJ1-2
CDR3aa: CATSRDRGGGSTDTQYF; CDR3nt: TGTGCCACCAGCAGAGATCGAGGCGGGGGGAGCACAGATACGCAGTATTTT; v_gene: TRBV15; d_gene: TRBD2; abundance: .; j_gene: TRBJ2-3
CDR3aa: CASSPPRGSSFEKLFF; CDR3nt: TGCGCCAGCAGCCCACCGAGGGGTAGCTCATTTGAAAAACTGTTTTTT; v_gene: TRBV4-1; d_gene: .; abundance: .; j_gene: TRBJ1-4
CDR3aa: CASSVGQGSYNEQFF; CDR3nt: TGTGCCAGCAGCGTTGGACAGGGCTCCTACAATGAGCAGTTCTTC; v_gene: TRBV9; d_gene: TRBD1; abundance: .; j_gene: TRBJ2-1
CDR3aa: CASSLDPSGINEQFF; CDR3nt: TGTGCCAGCAGCTTAGACCCATCAGGCATCAATGAGCAGTTCTTC; v_gene: TRBV7-6; d_gene: .; abundance: .; j_gene: TRBJ2-1
CDR3aa: CASSPGSYEQYF; CDR3nt: TGTGCCAGCTCACCGGGGTCCTACGAGCAGTACTTC; v_gene: TRBV18; d_gene: .; abundance: .; j_gene: TRBJ2-7
CDR3aa: CASSHPGLAGYPTDTQYF; CDR3nt: TGTGCCAGCAGCCACCCGGGACTAGCGGGGTATCCCACAGATACGCAGTATTTT; v_gene: TRBV16; d_gene: TRBD2; abundance: .; j_gene: TRBJ2-3
CDR3aa: CAWSVRGRASYEQYF; CDR3nt: TGTGCCTGGAGTGTGCGGGGACGAGCCTCCTACGAGCAGTACTTC; v_gene: TRBV30; d_gene: .; abundance: .; j_gene: TRBJ2-7
CDR3aa: CASTYRVRVLTEAFF; CDR3nt: TGTGCCAGCACCTACCGTGTCAGGGTGCTGACTGAAGCTTTCTTT; v_gene: TRBV6-1; d_gene: .; abundance: .; j_gene: TRBJ1-1
CDR3aa: CASSLPWGQLVSGYTF; CDR3nt: TGTGCCAGCAGCCTTCCCTGGGGACAGCTCGTTAGTGGCTACACCTTC; v_gene: TRBV5-4; d_gene: TRBD1; abundance: few; j_gene: TRBJ1-2
CDR3aa: CASSFSPPGHENIQYF; CDR3nt: TGTGCCAGCTCATTCAGTCCCCCAGGCCATGAGAACATTCAGTACTTC; v_gene: TRBV18; d_gene: .; abundance: .; j_gene: TRBJ2-4
CDR3aa: CASSRNGDTEAFF; CDR3nt: TGTGCCAGCAGCCGGAACGGGGACACTGAAGCTTTCTTT; v_gene: TRBV5-4; d_gene: .; abundance: .; j_gene: TRBJ1-1
CDR3aa: CASSRYRDRGGDEQYF; CDR3nt: TGTGCCAGTAGTAGATACCGGGACAGGGGTGGTGACGAGCAGTACTTC; v_gene: TRBV19; d_gene: TRBD1; abundance: .; j_gene: TRBJ2-7
CDR3aa: CASSSGTGINEQFF; CDR3nt: TGCGCCAGCAGCTCCGGGACAGGAATCAATGAGCAGTTCTTC; v_gene: TRBV5-1; d_gene: TRBD1; abundance: .; j_gene: TRBJ2-1
CDR3aa: CASSQAAGNQPQHF; CDR3nt: TGTGCCAGTAGCCAGGCGGCGGGCAATCAGCCCCAGCATTTT; v_gene: TRBV19; d_gene: .; abundance: .; j_gene: TRBJ1-5
CDR3aa: CASSPHRGETQYF; CDR3nt: TGTGCCAGCAGCCCACACCGGGGGGAGACCCAGTACTTC; v_gene: TRBV13; d_gene: .; abundance: .; j_gene: TRBJ2-5
CDR3aa: CASSESALATGELFF; CDR3nt: TGTGCCAGCAGTGAATCGGCTCTAGCCACCGGGGAGCTGTTTTTT; v_gene: TRBV2; d_gene: .; abundance: .; j_gene: TRBJ2-2
CDR3aa: CASSRGTLNTEAFF; CDR3nt: TGTGCCAGCAGTCGAGGGACCCTGAACACTGAAGCTTTCTTT; v_gene: TRBV6-5; d_gene: .; abundance: .; j_gene: TRBJ1-1
CDR3aa: CASSLGPNPGLSPEQYF; CDR3nt: TGTGCCAGCAGCTTGGGCCCGAACCCGGGACTTTCTCCCGAGCAGTACTTC; v_gene: TRBV5-5; d_gene: .; abundance: .; j_gene: TRBJ2-7